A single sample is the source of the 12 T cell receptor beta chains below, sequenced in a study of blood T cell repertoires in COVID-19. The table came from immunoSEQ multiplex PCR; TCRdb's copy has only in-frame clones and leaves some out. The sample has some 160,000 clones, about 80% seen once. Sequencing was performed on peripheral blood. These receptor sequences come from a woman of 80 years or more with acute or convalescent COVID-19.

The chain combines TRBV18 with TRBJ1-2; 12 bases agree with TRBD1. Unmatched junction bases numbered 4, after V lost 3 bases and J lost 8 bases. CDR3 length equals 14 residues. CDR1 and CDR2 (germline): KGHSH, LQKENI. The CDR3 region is CASSPGQGADGYTF. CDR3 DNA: TGTGCCAGCTCACCGGGACAGGGGGCCGACGGCTACACCTTC.

The CDR3 reads CASSHRGSPLHF. CDR3 DNA: TGTGCCAGCAGCCATAGGGGTTCACCCCTCCACTTT. V usage is TRBV13 and J usage is TRBJ1-6; D may be TRBD1 (5 bases). CDR3 size: 12 residues. V was pared by 5 bases and J by 9 bases, with 8 bases between. Per the germline V gene, CDR1 is PRHDT and CDR2 is FYEKMQ (reference sequence).

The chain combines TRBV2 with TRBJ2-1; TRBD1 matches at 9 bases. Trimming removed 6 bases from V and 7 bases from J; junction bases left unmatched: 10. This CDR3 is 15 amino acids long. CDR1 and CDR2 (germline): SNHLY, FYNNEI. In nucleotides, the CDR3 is TGTGCCAGCAGGAGTGACAGGGGGTGGGGAAATGAGCAGTTCTTC. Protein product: CASRSDRGWGNEQFF.

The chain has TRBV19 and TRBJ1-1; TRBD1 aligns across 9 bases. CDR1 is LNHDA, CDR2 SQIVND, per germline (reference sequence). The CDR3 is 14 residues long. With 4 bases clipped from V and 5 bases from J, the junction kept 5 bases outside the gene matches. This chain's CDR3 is CASSKGQGVTEAFF. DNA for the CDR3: TGTGCCAGTAGTAAGGGACAGGGTGTAACTGAAGCTTTCTTT.

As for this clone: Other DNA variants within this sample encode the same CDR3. The CDR3 reads CASSLESGGSYNEQFF. The DNA for the CDR3 is TGTGCCAGCAGCTTAGAAAGCGGGGGGTCCTACAATGAGCAGTTCTTC. The chain is built from TRBV7-2 and TRBJ2-1, with TRBD2 matching 9 bases. Unmatched junction bases numbered 2, after V lost 1 base and J lost 1 base. This CDR3 comprises 16 residues. CDR1 is SGHTA, CDR2 FQGNSA, per germline.

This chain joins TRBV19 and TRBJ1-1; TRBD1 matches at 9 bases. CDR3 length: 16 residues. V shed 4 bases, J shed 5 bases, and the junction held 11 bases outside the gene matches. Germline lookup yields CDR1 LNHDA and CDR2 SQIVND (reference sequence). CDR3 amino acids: CASSTSGQGKFTEAFF. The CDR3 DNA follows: TGTGCCAGTAGTACCTCTGGACAGGGGAAATTTACTGAAGCTTTCTTT.

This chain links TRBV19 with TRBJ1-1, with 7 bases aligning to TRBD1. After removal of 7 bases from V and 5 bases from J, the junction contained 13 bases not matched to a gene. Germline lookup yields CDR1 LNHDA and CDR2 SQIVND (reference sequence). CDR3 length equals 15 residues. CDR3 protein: CASTTNGQVVTEAFF. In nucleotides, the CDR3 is TGTGCCAGTACCACCAACGGACAGGTCGTAACTGAAGCTTTCTTT.

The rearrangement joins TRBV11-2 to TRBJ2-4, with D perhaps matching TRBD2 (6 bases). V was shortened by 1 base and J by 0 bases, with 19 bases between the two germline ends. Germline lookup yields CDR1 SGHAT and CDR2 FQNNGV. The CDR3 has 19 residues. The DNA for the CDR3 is TGTGCCAGCAGCTTAGGTGGGGGAACCTTGGGACTAGCCAAAAACATTCAGTACTTC. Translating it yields CASSLGGGTLGLAKNIQYF. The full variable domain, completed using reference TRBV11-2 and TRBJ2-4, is EAGVAQSPRYKIIEKRQSVAFWCNPISGHATLYWYQQILGQGPKLLIQFQNNGVVDDSQLPKDRFSAERLKGVDSTLKIQPAKLEDSAVYLCASSLGGGTLGLAKNIQYFGAGTRLSVL.

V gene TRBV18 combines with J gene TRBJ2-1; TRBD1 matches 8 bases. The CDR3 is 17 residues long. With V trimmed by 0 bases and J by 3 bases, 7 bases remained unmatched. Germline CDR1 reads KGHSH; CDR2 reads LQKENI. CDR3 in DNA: TGTGCCAGCTCACCACCGAGGCAGGGGGCTGGCTACAATGAGCAGTTCTTC. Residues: CASSPPRQGAGYNEQFF.

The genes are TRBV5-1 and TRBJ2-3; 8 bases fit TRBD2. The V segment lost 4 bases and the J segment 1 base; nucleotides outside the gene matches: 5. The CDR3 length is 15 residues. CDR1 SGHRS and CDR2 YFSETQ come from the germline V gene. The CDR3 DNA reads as TGCGCCAGCAGCCCCACGGGAGGGGGCACAGATACGCAGTATTTT. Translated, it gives CASSPTGGGTDTQYF.

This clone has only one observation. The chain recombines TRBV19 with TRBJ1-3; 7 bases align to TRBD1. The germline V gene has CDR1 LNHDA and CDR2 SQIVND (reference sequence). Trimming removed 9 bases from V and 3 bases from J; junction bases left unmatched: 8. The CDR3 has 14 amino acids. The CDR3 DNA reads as TGTGCCAGCCGCTTACAGGGGATTGGAAACACCATATATTTT. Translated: CASRLQGIGNTIYF.

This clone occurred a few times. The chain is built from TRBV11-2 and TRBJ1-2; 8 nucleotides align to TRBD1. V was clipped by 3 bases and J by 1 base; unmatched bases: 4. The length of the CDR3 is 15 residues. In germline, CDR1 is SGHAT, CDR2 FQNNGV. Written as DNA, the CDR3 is TGTGCCAGCAGCTTGGCAGGGGGCGTTAACTATGGCTACACCTTC. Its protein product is CASSLAGGVNYGYTF. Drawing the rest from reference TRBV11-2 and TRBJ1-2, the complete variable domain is EAGVAQSPRYKIIEKRQSVAFWCNPISGHATLYWYQQILGQGPKLLIQFQNNGVVDDSQLPKDRFSAERLKGVDSTLKIQPAKLEDSAVYLCASSLAGGVNYGYTFGSGTRLTVV.